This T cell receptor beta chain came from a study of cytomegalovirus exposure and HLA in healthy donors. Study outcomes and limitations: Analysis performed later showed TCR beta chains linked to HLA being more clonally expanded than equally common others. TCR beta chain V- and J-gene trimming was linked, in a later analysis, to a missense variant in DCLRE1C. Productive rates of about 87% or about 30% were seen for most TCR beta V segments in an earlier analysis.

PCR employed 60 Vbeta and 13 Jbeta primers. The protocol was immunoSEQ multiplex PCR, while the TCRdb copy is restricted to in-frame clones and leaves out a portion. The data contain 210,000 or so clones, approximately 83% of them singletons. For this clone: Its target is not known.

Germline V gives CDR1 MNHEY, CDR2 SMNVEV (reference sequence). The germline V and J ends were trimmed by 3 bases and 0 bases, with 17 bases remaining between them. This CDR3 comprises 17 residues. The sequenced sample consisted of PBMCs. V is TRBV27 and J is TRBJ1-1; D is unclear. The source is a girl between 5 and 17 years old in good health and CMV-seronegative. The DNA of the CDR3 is TGTGCCAGCAGTTTCGGGAATCTTAAGGTTATGAACACTGAAGCTTTCTTT. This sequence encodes CASSFGNLKVMNTEAFF.